The 15 T cell receptor beta chains given below trace back to one sample, sequenced in a study of blood T cell repertoires in COVID-19. The assay was immunoSEQ multiplex PCR, and TCRdb's table has in-frame clones only and misses some. The table lists about 150,000 clones, approximately 92% of them singletons, with 3% in the top ten. Sequenced: peripheral blood. The receptors come from a woman aged 55 to 70 with active COVID-19.

V gene TRBV7-6 combines with J gene TRBJ1-4; 9 nucleotides match TRBD1. This CDR3 comprises 15 residues. Trimming at V came to 1 base and at J to 7 bases, leaving 4 bases not matched to a gene. CDR1 SGHVS and CDR2 FNYEAQ come from the germline V gene. The CDR3 nucleotides are TGTGCCAGCAGCTTAGGGACAGGGGTTGGTGAAAAACTGTTTTTT. Translation: CASSLGTGVGEKLFF.

The chain is built from TRBV7-6 and TRBJ2-5, with 11 bases aligning to TRBD2. The V and J ends lost 3 bases and 4 bases, in that order; junction bases with no gene match: 7. From germline, CDR1 is SGHVS and CDR2 FNYEAQ. The CDR3 covers 16 residues. Written as DNA, the CDR3 is TGTGCCAGCAGCTTGGGACTAGCGGTTCGATTAGAGACCCAGTACTTC. It yields the protein CASSLGLAVRLETQYF.

The chain couples TRBV5-6 to TRBJ1-3; 7 bases are a match to TRBD1. Germline V gives CDR1 SGHDT, CDR2 YYEEEE. CDR3 length: 16 residues. Trimming at V came to 3 bases and at J to 0 bases, leaving 6 bases not matched to a gene. CDR3 DNA sequence: TGTGCCAGCAGCTCCTTGACAGGGCGCTCTGGAAACACCATATATTTT. Protein sequence: CASSSLTGRSGNTIYF.

This chain joins TRBV3-1 (or the pseudogene TRBV3-2) and TRBJ1-3, with TRBD1 identical over 7 bases. From germline, CDR1 is LGHDT and CDR2 YNNKEL (reference sequence). V gave up 7 bases and J gave up 4 bases; unmatched junction bases: 7. CDR3 length: 14 amino acids. The CDR3 bases are TGTGCCAGCACCACAGGGGTTTGGGGAAACACCATATATTTT. Its translation is CASTTGVWGNTIYF.

This clone was recorded a few times. The chain links TRBV29-1 to TRBJ2-7; TRBD1 is a possible D gene (6 bases). V lost 8 bases, J lost 6 bases, and 14 bases lay in between. Germline CDR1 reads SQVTM; CDR2 reads ANQGSEA. This CDR3 contains 11 residues. This CDR3 reads CSQTQGSEQYF. The CDR3 DNA is TGCAGCCAGACTCAGGGGAGCGAGCAGTACTTC.

The V gene is TRBV29-1, the J gene TRBJ2-7, with D perhaps matching TRBD1 (6 bases). CDR1 is SQVTM and CDR2 is ANQGSEA in the germline V gene. V lost 6 bases and J 4 bases, leaving 13 bases between the germline ends. The CDR3 totals 12 residues. The CDR3 region has the DNA TGCAGCGTGATCGACGACAGGTACGAGCAGTACTTC. Protein sequence: CSVIDDRYEQYF.

This clone was seen a single time. The chain combines TRBV27 with TRBJ2-7, with 13 bases lining up with TRBD2. Germline V gene sequence: CDR1 MNHEY, CDR2 SMNVEV (reference sequence). V dropped 8 bases and J dropped 3; count of bases not matched to a gene: 7. This CDR3 region has 15 residues. CDR3 bases: TGTGCCAGCCGTTCCGGGACTAGCGGGAACTACGAGCAGTACTTC. Translated, it gives CASRSGTSGNYEQYF.

J is TRBJ2-5 and V is TRBV27, with D perhaps matching TRBD1 (5 bases). The CDR3 is 13 residues long. Trimming took off 3 bases at V and 6 bases at J, with 11 bases between the two ends. The germline CDR1 and CDR2 sequences are MNHEY and SMNVEV (reference sequence). The CDR3 bases are TGTGCCAGCAGTTTTGACAGTGGGAAGACCCAGTACTTC. Translation gives CASSFDSGKTQYF.

V and J are TRBV30 and TRBJ2-3, with 9 bases lining up with TRBD2. The V gene's germline CDR1 is GTSNPN and CDR2 SVGIG (reference sequence). The CDR3 covers 15 residues. V lost 1 base, J lost 10 bases, and 12 bases stayed unmatched. This CDR3 reads CAWSGVAGARLSQYF. The CDR3 nucleotides are TGTGCCTGGAGTGGGGTAGCGGGAGCCCGGTTGTCGCAGTATTTT.

V and J are TRBV5-6 and TRBJ2-1; D is unresolved. The CDR3 runs to 15 residues. V was trimmed by 0 bases and J by 5 bases, leaving 12 bases between them. Per the germline V gene, CDR1 is SGHDT and CDR2 is YYEEEE. The DNA for the CDR3 is TGTGCCAGCAGCTTGGGGCGACAATGGAACAATGAGCAGTTCTTC. It specifies CASSLGRQWNNEQFF.

The chain recombines TRBV28 with TRBJ2-5, with a tentative D call TRBD2 (5 bases). V dropped 5 bases and J dropped 9 bases, with 16 bases sitting between them. CDR1 and CDR2 (germline): MDHEN, SYDVKM. The CDR3 is 13 residues long. CDR3 bases: TGTGCCAGCAGTCTGACACAACCGCGGGCCCAGTACTTC. Translated, it gives CASSLTQPRAQYF.

The genes are TRBV7-2 and TRBJ2-7, with 9 bases identical to TRBD1. V was clipped by 5 bases and J by 4 bases; unmatched bases: 12. From germline, CDR1 is SGHTA and CDR2 FQGNSA. The CDR3 has 16 residues. Written as DNA, the CDR3 is TGTGCCAGCAGCCTTTCTTCTGGGACAGGGTTATACGAGCAGTACTTC. This encodes CASSLSSGTGLYEQYF. The whole variable domain, remainder taken from reference TRBV7-2 and TRBJ2-7, is GAGVSQSPSNKVTEKGKDVELRCDPISGHTALYWYRQSLGQGLEFLIYFQGNSAPDKSGLPSDRFSAERTGGSVSTLTIQRTQQEDSAVYLCASSLSSGTGLYEQYFGPGTRLTVT.

The chain couples TRBV9 to TRBJ2-2, with D perhaps matching TRBD2 (7 bases). Trimming pared 0 bases from V and 0 bases from J, leaving 12 bases between. Per germline, CDR1 SGDLS and CDR2 YYNGEE. The CDR3 extends over 17 amino acids. The CDR3 loop reads CASSVGGGTANTGELFF. As DNA, the CDR3 is TGTGCCAGCAGCGTAGGGGGGGGCACCGCGAACACCGGGGAGCTGTTTTTT. The whole variable domain, remainder taken from reference TRBV9 and TRBJ2-2, is DSGVTQTPKHLITATGQRVTLRCSPRSGDLSVYWYQQSLDQGLQFLIQYYNGEERAKGNILERFSAQQFPDLHSELNLSSLELGDSALYFCASSVGGGTANTGELFFGEGSRLTVL.

The V gene is TRBV6-2 or TRBV6-3, the J gene TRBJ2-7, with TRBD2 matching over 8 bases. CDR3 length: 15 residues. Germline CDR1 is MNHEY and CDR2 is SVGEGT. With V trimmed by 6 bases and J by 0 bases, 7 bases remained unmatched. Here the CDR3 reads CASRYSGTSSYEQYF. The CDR3 nucleotides read TGTGCCAGCAGATACAGCGGGACTAGCTCCTACGAGCAGTACTTC.

J is TRBJ2-2 and V is TRBV27; D is unclear. Per the germline V gene, CDR1 is MNHEY and CDR2 is SMNVEV (reference sequence). V gave up 5 bases and J gave up 5 bases, with 15 bases separating them. The CDR3 sequence is 15 residues long. The CDR3 spells CASSPQISGTGELFF. The CDR3 DNA follows: TGTGCCAGCAGTCCTCAGATTTCCGGGACCGGGGAGCTGTTTTTT.